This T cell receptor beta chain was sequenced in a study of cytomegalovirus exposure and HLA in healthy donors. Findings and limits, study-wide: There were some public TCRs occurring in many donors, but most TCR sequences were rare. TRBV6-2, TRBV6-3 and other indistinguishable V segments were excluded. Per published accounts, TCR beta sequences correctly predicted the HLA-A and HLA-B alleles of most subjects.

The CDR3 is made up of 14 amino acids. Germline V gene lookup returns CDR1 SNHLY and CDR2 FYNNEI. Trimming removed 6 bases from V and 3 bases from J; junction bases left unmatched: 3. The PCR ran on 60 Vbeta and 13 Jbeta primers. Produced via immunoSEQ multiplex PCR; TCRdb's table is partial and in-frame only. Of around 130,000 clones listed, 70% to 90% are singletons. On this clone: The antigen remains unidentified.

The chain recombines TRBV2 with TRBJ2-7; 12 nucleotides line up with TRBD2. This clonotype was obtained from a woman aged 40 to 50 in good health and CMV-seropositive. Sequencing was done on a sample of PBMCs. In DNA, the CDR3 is TGTGCCAGCAGGACTAGCGGGGGCCTCTACGAGCAGTACTTC. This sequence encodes CASRTSGGLYEQYF. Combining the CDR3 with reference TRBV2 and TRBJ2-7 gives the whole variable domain EPEVTQTPSHQVTQMGQEVILRCVPISNHLYFYWYRQILGQKVEFLVSFYNNEISEKSEIFDDQFSVERPDGSNFTLKIRSTKLEDSAMYFCASRTSGGLYEQYFGPGTRLTVT.